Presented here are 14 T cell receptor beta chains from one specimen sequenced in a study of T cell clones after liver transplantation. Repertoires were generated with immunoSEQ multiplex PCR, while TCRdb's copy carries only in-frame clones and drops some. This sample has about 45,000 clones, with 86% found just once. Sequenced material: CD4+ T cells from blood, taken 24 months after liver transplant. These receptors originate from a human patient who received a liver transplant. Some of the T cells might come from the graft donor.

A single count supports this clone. CDR3 nucleotide sequence: TGTGCCAGCAGCGTAGGTCCCGACAATGAGCAGTTCTTC. Translated: CASSVGPDNEQFF. The chain combines TRBV9 with TRBJ2-1; D is unclear. V lost 0 bases, J lost 5 bases, and 6 bases lay in between. CDR3 size: 13 residues. Germline V gene sequence: CDR1 SGDLS, CDR2 YYNGEE.

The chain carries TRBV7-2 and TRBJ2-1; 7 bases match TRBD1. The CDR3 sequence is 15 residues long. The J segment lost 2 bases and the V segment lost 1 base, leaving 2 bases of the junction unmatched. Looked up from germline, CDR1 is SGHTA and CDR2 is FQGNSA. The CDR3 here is CASSLGTGTYNEQFF. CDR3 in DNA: TGTGCCAGCAGCTTAGGGACAGGAACCTACAATGAGCAGTTCTTC.

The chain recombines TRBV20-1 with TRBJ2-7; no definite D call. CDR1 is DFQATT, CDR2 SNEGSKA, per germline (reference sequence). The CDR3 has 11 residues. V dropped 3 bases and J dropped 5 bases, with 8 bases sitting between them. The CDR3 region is CSASRLDEQYF. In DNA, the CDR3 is TGCAGTGCTAGTCGGCTTGACGAGCAGTACTTC.

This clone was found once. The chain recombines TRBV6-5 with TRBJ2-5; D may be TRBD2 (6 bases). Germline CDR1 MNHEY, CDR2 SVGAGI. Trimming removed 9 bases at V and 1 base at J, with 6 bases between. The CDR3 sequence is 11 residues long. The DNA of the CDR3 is TGTGCCAGTAGCGGCCAAGAGACCCAGTACTTC. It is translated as CASSGQETQYF.

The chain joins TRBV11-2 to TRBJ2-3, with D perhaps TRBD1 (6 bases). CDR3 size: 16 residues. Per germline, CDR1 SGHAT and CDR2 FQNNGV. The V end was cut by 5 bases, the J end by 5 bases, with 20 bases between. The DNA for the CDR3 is TGTGCCAGCAGCCCCGGCAGGGGCGCTGCGGGAGATACGCAGTATTTT. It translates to CASSPGRGAAGDTQYF.

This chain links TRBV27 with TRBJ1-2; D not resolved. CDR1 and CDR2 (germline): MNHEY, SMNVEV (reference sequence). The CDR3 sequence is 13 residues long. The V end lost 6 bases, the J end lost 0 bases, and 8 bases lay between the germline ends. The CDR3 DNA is TGTGCCAGCAGGTTAACCGCTAACTATGGCTACACCTTC. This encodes CASRLTANYGYTF.

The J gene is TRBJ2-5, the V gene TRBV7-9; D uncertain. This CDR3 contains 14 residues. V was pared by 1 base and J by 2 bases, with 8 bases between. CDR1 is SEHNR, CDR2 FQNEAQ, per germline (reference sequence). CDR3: CASSLGSGQETQYF. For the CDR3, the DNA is TGTGCCAGCAGCTTAGGCTCAGGTCAAGAGACCCAGTACTTC.

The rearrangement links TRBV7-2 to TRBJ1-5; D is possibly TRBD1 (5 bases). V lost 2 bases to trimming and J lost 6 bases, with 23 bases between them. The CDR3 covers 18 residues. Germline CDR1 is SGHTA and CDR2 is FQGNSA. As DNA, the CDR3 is TGTGCCAGCAGCTTAAGGCATACCGACGGACGGGGCGTTCAGCCCCAGCATTTT. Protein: CASSLRHTDGRGVQPQHF.

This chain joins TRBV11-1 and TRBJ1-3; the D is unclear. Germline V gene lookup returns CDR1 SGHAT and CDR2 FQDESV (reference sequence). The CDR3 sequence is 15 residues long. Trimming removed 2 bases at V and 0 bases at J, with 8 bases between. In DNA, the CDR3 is TGTGCCAGCAGCTTATTCTCAGTCTCTGGAAACACCATATATTTT. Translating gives CASSLFSVSGNTIYF. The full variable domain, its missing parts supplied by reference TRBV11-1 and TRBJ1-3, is EAEVAQSPRYKITEKSQAVAFWCDPISGHATLYWYRQILGQGPELLVQFQDESVVDDSQLPKDRFSAERLKGVDSTLKIQPAELGDSAMYLCASSLFSVSGNTIYFGEGSWLTVV.

The CDR3 here is CASRLTKGLPLGYGYTF. CDR3 in DNA: TGTGCCAGCAGACTCACCAAAGGTCTTCCTCTTGGCTATGGCTACACCTTC. The chain employs TRBV27 and TRBJ1-2; D gene ambiguous. Germline lookup yields CDR1 MNHEY and CDR2 SMNVEV (reference sequence). Deletions cut 6 bases from V and 4 bases from J, with 24 bases between. This CDR3 has 17 residues.

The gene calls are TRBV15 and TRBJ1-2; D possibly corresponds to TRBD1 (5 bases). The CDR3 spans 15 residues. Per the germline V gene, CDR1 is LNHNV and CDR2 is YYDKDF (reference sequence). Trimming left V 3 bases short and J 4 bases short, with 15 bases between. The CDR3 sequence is CATSSLQTGGYGYTF. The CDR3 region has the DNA TGTGCCACCAGCAGCCTTCAAACGGGGGGCTATGGCTACACCTTC.

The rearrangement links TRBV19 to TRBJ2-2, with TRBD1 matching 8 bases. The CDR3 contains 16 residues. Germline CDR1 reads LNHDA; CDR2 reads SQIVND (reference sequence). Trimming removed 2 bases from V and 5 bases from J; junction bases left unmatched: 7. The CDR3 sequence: CASSIRRTGLTGELFF. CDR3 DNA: TGTGCCAGTAGTATAAGGCGGACAGGGCTTACCGGGGAGCTGTTTTTT.

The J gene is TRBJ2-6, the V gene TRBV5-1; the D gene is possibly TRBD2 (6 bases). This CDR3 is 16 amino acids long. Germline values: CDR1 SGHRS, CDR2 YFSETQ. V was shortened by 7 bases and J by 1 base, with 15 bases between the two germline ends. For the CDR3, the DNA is TGCGCCAGCGCCCTGGAGGGCCTATCTGGGGCCAACGTCCTGACTTTC. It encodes CASALEGLSGANVLTF. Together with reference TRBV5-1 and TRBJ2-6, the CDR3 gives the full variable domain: KAGVTQTPRYLIKTRGQQVTLSCSPISGHRSVSWYQQTPGQGLQFLFEYFSETQRNKGNFPGRFSGRQFSNSRSEMNVSTLELGDSALYLCASALEGLSGANVLTFGAGSRLTVL.

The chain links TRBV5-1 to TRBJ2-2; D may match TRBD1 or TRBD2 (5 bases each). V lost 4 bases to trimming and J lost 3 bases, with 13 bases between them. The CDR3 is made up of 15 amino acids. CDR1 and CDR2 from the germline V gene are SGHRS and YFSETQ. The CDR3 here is CASSPALGDTGELFF. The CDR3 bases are TGCGCCAGCAGCCCCGCCTTGGGGGACACCGGGGAGCTGTTTTTT. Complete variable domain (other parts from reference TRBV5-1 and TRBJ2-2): KAGVTQTPRYLIKTRGQQVTLSCSPISGHRSVSWYQQTPGQGLQFLFEYFSETQRNKGNFPGRFSGRQFSNSRSEMNVSTLELGDSALYLCASSPALGDTGELFFGEGSRLTVL.